This is a list of T cell receptor beta chains from one sample in a study of T cell changes during pregnancy in multiple sclerosis. Data came from immunoSEQ multiplex PCR; TCRdb stores just in-frame clones and leaves some out. The data contain some 80,000 clones, about 95% of them singletons. This specimen was peripheral blood, taken in the second trimester of pregnancy. The receptors derive from a female donor with multiple sclerosis, enrolled in a pregnancy study. Both conserved end residues are part of each CDR3. D genes are given only for firm matches. Clone size is shown for a subset of rows, as once, few, many or a class of expanded clone.

D,size,J,V,DNA,CDR3
NA,NA,TRBJ2-5,TRBV25-1,TGTGCCAGCAGTGAATTCCGCGGAGTCCGGGAGACCCAGTACTTC,CASSEFRGVRETQYF
NA,NA,TRBJ1-5,TRBV27,TGTGCCAGCAGTTTTTCGGTGATTCAGCCCCAGCATTTT,CASSFSVIQPQHF
TRBD1,NA,TRBJ1-2,TRBV28,TGTGCCAGCAGTTTGTTCAGGGGGCTAAACTATGGCTACACCTTC,CASSLFRGLNYGYTF
NA,NA,TRBJ2-5,TRBV7-9,TGTGCCAGCAGCTTATCTGCTACCACGACTCGTCAGTACTTC,CASSLSATTTRQYF
NA,NA,TRBJ2-7,TRBV11-3,TGTGCCAGCAGCTCTTACGGGAGACCCTACGAGCAGTACTTC,CASSSYGRPYEQYF
NA,NA,TRBJ2-3,TRBV2,TGTGCCAGCAGAGGGAGGCTTACGGACACAGATACGCAGTATTTT,CASRGRLTDTDTQYF
TRBD2,NA,TRBJ2-3,TRBV5-1,TGCGCCAGCAGCAGCGGGACTAGCGGCACAGATACGCAGTATTTT,CASSSGTSGTDTQYF
TRBD2,NA,TRBJ2-5,TRBV30,TGTGCCTGGCGTCCTTCGGCTAGCGGGCGGCAAGAGACCCAGTACTTC,CAWRPSASGRQETQYF
NA,NA,TRBJ1-1,TRBV4-2,TGTGCCAGCAGCCAAGATTTGCGGGGATGGACTGAAGCTTTCTTT,CASSQDLRGWTEAFF
TRBD1,NA,TRBJ2-1,TRBV6-1,TGTGCCAGCAGTGCCGGGACAGTTTCCTACAATGAGCAGTTCTTC,CASSAGTVSYNEQFF
NA,NA,TRBJ2-2,TRBV6-1,TGTGCCAGCAGTAAAGACGGACTCCACCTAGCCAGTACCGGGGAGCTGTTTTTT,CASSKDGLHLASTGELFF
NA,NA,TRBJ2-1,TRBV14,TGTGCCAGCAGTCGATACATAGCGGAGCAGCAGTTCTTC,CASSRYIAEQQFF
TRBD1,NA,TRBJ2-6,TRBV6-1,TGTGCCAGCAGACCAGGGGGATCTGGGGCCAACGTCCTGACTTTC,CASRPGGSGANVLTF
NA,NA,TRBJ2-5,TRBV21-1,TGTGCCAGCAGCAAAGCGCTGGCAGGGTACCAAGAGACCCAGTACTTC,CASSKALAGYQETQYF
TRBD1,NA,TRBJ2-7,TRBV6-1,TGTGCCAGCAGTGACGGCAGGGGGTCCGGTTTCGCCTACGAGCAGTACTTC,CASSDGRGSGFAYEQYF
NA,NA,TRBJ2-6,TRBV6-5,TGTGCCAGCAGCAGACTTCTCTCTGGGGCCAACGTCCTGACTTTC,CASSRLLSGANVLTF
TRBD2,NA,TRBJ2-1,TRBV2,TGTGCCAGTCCCCGCCTAGCGGGTGAGCAGTTCTTC,CASPRLAGEQFF
TRBD1,NA,TRBJ1-4,TRBV25-1,TGTGCCAGCAGTGAATCCCGGACAGGGTTTATTGAAAAACTGTTTTTT,CASSESRTGFIEKLFF
NA,NA,TRBJ1-5,TRBV4-3,TGCGCCAGCAGCCAGGTCCTACAGGGTAATCAGCCCCAGCATTTT,CASSQVLQGNQPQHF
NA,NA,TRBJ1-1,TRBV6-4,TGTGCCAGCAGTGGGTCGCCGGTCAATGAAGCTTTCTTT,CASSGSPVNEAFF
NA,NA,TRBJ2-7,TRBV6-1,TGTGCCAGCAGTGATCACAACAGGTACTACGAGCAGTACTTC,CASSDHNRYYEQYF
TRBD1,NA,TRBJ1-1,TRBV6-1,TGTACCAGCAGTGAAGAAGCAGGGGGCTGGACTGAAGCTTTCTTT,CTSSEEAGGWTEAFF
NA,NA,TRBJ1-2,TRBV9,TGTGCCAGCGCCGGGAGGGGCTACACCTTC,CASAGRGYTF
NA,NA,TRBJ2-3,TRBV27,TGTGCCAGCAGTTTTTCGGCAGATACGCAGTATTTT,CASSFSADTQYF
TRBD1,NA,TRBJ1-1,TRBV5-4,TGTGCCAGCAGCCATATGGTGGACAGGGGGCGGTTATCCGAAGCTTTCTTT,CASSHMVDRGRLSEAFF
TRBD1,NA,TRBJ2-2,TRBV6-1,TGTGCCAGCAGTGCCGGACAGGGAAGAACCGGGGAGCTGTTTTTT,CASSAGQGRTGELFF
NA,NA,TRBJ1-1,TRBV10-3,TGTGCCATCAGTGGAAGCGTTTTCCCGGGGAACACTGAAGCTTTCTTT,CAISGSVFPGNTEAFF
TRBD2,NA,TRBJ2-2,TRBV27,TGTGCCAGCAGTTTAAGGTCGGGCGGGAGCGGAGCCGGGGAGCTGTTTTTT,CASSLRSGGSGAGELFF
NA,NA,TRBJ2-1,TRBV13,TGTGCCAGCAGCTTAGGGACGGAGATCTACAATGAGCAGTTCTTC,CASSLGTEIYNEQFF
NA,NA,TRBJ2-7,TRBV18,TGTGCCAGCTCGCTCACTTATCAGGGCTACGAGCAGTACTTC,CASSLTYQGYEQYF
TRBD1,NA,TRBJ1-5,TRBV19,TGTGCCAGTAGTACGGACAGGGGGATGAATCAGCCCCAGCATTTT,CASSTDRGMNQPQHF
NA,NA,TRBJ2-1,TRBV12-5,TGTGCTAGCACAGACTACGGGGTTGAGCAGTTCTTC,CASTDYGVEQFF
NA,once,TRBJ2-7,TRBV6-5,TGTGCCAGCACCCCAGGCGCGGGATCCTACGAGCAGTACTTC,CASTPGAGSYEQYF
NA,once,TRBJ1-2,TRBV16,TGTGCCAGCAGCCAATCGTTGGTCCGGGACTTTAACGGCTACACCTTC,CASSQSLVRDFNGYTF
TRBD1,NA,TRBJ1-2,TRBV28,TGTGCCAGCAGTTGGGCGCGCCGGGACAGGGGAGGAGGCTACACCTTC,CASSWARRDRGGGYTF